These 15 T cell receptor beta chains were all obtained from the same sample, sequenced in a study of vaccination and CD4 T cells after COVID-19. CD4+ T cells that had been cultured provided DNA sequenced with the Oncomine TCR Beta short-read assay. TCRdb re-derived calls from the PCR reads in MiXCR, one entry per CDR3 protein. The sample shows some 5,800 distinct CDR3 sequences, roughly a quarter of them seen only once. Their recognized antigens are unknown. As for treatment: approximately 11-day PBMC culture with coronavirus spike peptide pools or control peptides (ViraFEST assay). Prior to the COVID-19 pandemic (2011-2018), the unexposed donor's CD4+ T cells were collected. Material for sequencing was CD4+ T cells from blood, cultured in vitro. Receptors originate from a human donor in good health.

This sequence joins TRBV29-1 and TRBJ1-2; maybe TRBD1 (6 bases). Germline V gene data show CDR1 as SQVTM and CDR2 as ANQGSEA. The CDR3 length is 12 residues. V was clipped by 3 bases and J by 6 bases, with 11 bases between them. As DNA, the CDR3 is TGCAGCGTTGAGAAGGGACAAGATGGCTACACCTTC. This sequence encodes CSVEKGQDGYTF.

By proportion, this clonotype is medium-sized. CDR3 region: CSARPPSGTEAFF. DNA for the CDR3: TGCAGTGCTAGACCCCCCTCAGGGACTGAAGCTTTCTTT. The rearrangement uses TRBV20-1 and TRBJ1-1; maybe TRBD1 (5 bases). The CDR3 consists of 13 residues. V was pared by 2 bases and J by 5 bases, with 12 bases between. Per the germline V gene, CDR1 is DFQATT and CDR2 is SNEGSKA (reference sequence).

J is TRBJ1-2 and V is TRBV6-1, with TRBD1 as a possible D gene (5 bases). The CDR3 runs 12 residues. The V gene lost 7 bases and the J gene lost 4 bases, with 10 bases spanning the gap. CDR1 and CDR2 from the germline V gene are MNHNS and SASEGT. CDR3: CASTGRTYGYTF. CDR3 bases: TGTGCCAGCACAGGGAGGACCTATGGCTACACCTTC.

This clonotype counts as medium-sized. The J gene is TRBJ2-3, the V gene TRBV24-1; 7 bases fit TRBD2. Germline CDR1 reads KGHDR; CDR2 reads SFDVKD. The trim removed 4 bases at V and 2 bases at J, leaving 2 bases unmatched. The length of the CDR3 is 14 residues. DNA of the CDR3: TGTGCCACCAGTGAGGGACTATCCACAGATACGCAGTATTTT. Protein: CATSEGLSTDTQYF.

About this clonotype itself: A much larger clone is a single base away; this may be a read error. The chain links TRBV7-2 to TRBJ1-5, with D possibly being TRBD1 (5 bases). Trimming left V 4 bases short and J 9 bases short, with 19 bases between. The CDR3 is made up of 15 amino acids. CDR1 and CDR2 from the germline V gene are SGHTA and FQGNSA. The CDR3 DNA reads as TGTGCCAGCAGCTACCGACGGGGCACCTCCTCGCCCCAGCATTTT. Protein sequence: CASSYRRGTSSPQHF.

The V gene is TRBV6-1, the J gene TRBJ2-3; the D gene is possibly TRBD1 (6 bases). Looked up from germline, CDR1 is MNHNS and CDR2 is SASEGT. This CDR3 region has 15 residues. Deletions cut 3 bases from V and 2 bases from J, with 12 bases between. As DNA, the CDR3 is TGTGCCAGCAGTGAGGGCCAGGGGATCACAGATACGCAGTATTTT. Translating gives CASSEGQGITDTQYF.

The chain employs TRBV18 and TRBJ1-5; D is possibly TRBD1 (5 bases). The V gene lost 3 bases and the J gene lost 4 bases, with 7 bases spanning the gap. Germline CDR1 reads KGHSH; CDR2 reads LQKENI. The CDR3 loop spans 13 amino acids. The CDR3: CASSPGLNQPQHF. The CDR3 nucleotides are TGTGCCAGCTCACCGGGGCTAAATCAGCCCCAGCATTTT.

This clonotype showed up just a few times. The chain recombines TRBV29-1 with TRBJ1-1, with D possibly matching TRBD1 (5 bases). The germline V gene has CDR1 SQVTM and CDR2 ANQGSEA. The length of the CDR3 is 14 residues. With 3 bases removed from V and 4 bases from J, the gap between germline ends came to 15 bases. Here the CDR3 reads CSVEGQGRGTEAFF. CDR3 in DNA: TGCAGCGTTGAGGGTCAGGGCCGGGGCACTGAAGCTTTCTTT.

The sample holds a few counts of this clonotype. The chain joins TRBV6-4 to TRBJ2-3; the match to TRBD2 covers 8 bases. With 0 bases clipped from V and 1 base from J, the junction kept 3 bases outside the gene matches. Germline V gives CDR1 MRHNA, CDR2 SNTAGT. The CDR3 is made up of 16 amino acids. CDR3 in DNA: TGTGCCAGCAGTGACTCCCGGGGGGGCGGCACAGATACGCAGTATTTT. Amino acids: CASSDSRGGGTDTQYF.

V is TRBV12-3 or TRBV12-4 and J is TRBJ1-1; D is possibly TRBD1 (6 bases). V lost 7 bases, J lost 6 bases, and 15 bases lay in between. The CDR3 has 13 amino acids. The CDR3 protein is CASIPDSGSEAFF. The CDR3, as DNA: TGTGCCAGCATCCCGGACAGTGGATCTGAAGCTTTCTTT.

By share, this clonotype ranks as medium-sized. The genes are TRBV7-2 and TRBJ2-7; D tentatively reads TRBD1 or TRBD2 (5 bases each). The CDR3 has 11 amino acids. Trimming shortened V by 5 bases and J by 9 bases, and 11 bases separated the two germline ends. Germline V gene lookup returns CDR1 SGHTA and CDR2 FQGNSA. The CDR3 DNA follows: TGTGCCAGCAGCGAGGGACCCCTGCAGTACTTC. It translates to CASSEGPLQYF.

Sample share makes this clonotype medium-sized. The genes are TRBV6-1 and TRBJ1-1; D remains unclear. Trimming took off 7 bases at V and 4 bases at J, with 13 bases between the two ends. The CDR3 spans 13 residues. CDR1 is MNHNS, CDR2 SASEGT, per germline. The CDR3 DNA is TGTGCCAGCAAACTCCCCGGTGGCACTGAAGCTTTCTTT. Amino acids: CASKLPGGTEAFF.

The chain combines TRBV6-5 with TRBJ1-5, with D possibly being TRBD1 (5 bases). CDR3 length equals 15 residues. The V end was cut by 4 bases, the J end by 0 bases, with 10 bases between. Looked up from germline, CDR1 is MNHEY and CDR2 is SVGAGI. This CDR3 is CASSLYGTSNQPQHF. The CDR3 DNA sequence: TGTGCCAGCAGTTTGTACGGGACTAGCAATCAGCCCCAGCATTTT.

The chain carries TRBV6-4 and TRBJ2-3, with 8 bases that match TRBD2. Germline-derived CDR1 and CDR2 are MRHNA and SNTAGT. The CDR3 is 15 amino acids. Trimming cost V 4 bases and J 5 bases; bases outside gene matches: 8. DNA for the CDR3: TGTGCCAGCAGTGCGACTGGCGGGGGGCAAGATACGCAGTATTTT. It encodes CASSATGGGQDTQYF.

This clonotype was observed a few times. The chain has TRBV2 and TRBJ2-3; 7 bases map to TRBD1. Germline-derived CDR1 and CDR2 are SNHLY and FYNNEI. The CDR3 loop spans 13 amino acids. Unmatched junction bases numbered 4, after V lost 6 bases and J lost 4 bases. CDR3 sequence reads: CASRGDSPDTQYF. The CDR3 DNA reads as TGTGCCAGCAGGGGGGACAGCCCAGATACGCAGTATTTT.